This TCR beta chain was retrieved from a study of blood T cell repertoires in COVID-19 (dated by TCRdb to the early 2020s). Background on the whole study: Samples covering the acute and convalescent phases of COVID-19 were provided by collaborators in the United States, Italy and Spain. The material from the prospective study consisted of cDNA or gDNA derived from T cells, B-cell-depleted T cells, or PBMCs. Deeply sampled blood TCRbeta repertoires from subjects exposed to, actively infected with, or recovered from COVID-19 were included in the dataset. The repertoires were made available in a free public database intended to serve as a resource for research on the immune response to SARS-CoV-2. Samples came from the ongoing ImmuneRACE study (first 160 participants) plus 1,254 subjects from 6 global collaborators. Sample metadata almost always included a de-identified subject ID, COVID-19 status, age in years and sex. HLA class I and class II types, where available, came from metadata supplied by the sample provider rather than from assay-based typing.

The germline V gene specifies SGHTA as CDR1 and FQGTGA as CDR2. Relative to germline, V is 0 bases shorter and J is 2 bases shorter, with 11 bases between their ends. Inclusive of the bounding cysteine and phenylalanine, the CDR3 is 15 residues long. This entry keeps only the CDR3 DNA: 45 bases, framed from base 1. In Seattle, one collaborating source enrolled patients while the infection was active and tracked those patients longitudinally over the course of disease. Each collaborating institution followed its own protocols to collect whole blood in K2EDTA tubes. For TCRbeta analysis, collaborators shipped samples in one of three forms: frozen whole blood, isolated PBMCs, or DNA extracted from either of those sample types. What the authors observed across the whole study: Clinical and demographic metadata were provided uncurated, with the amount varying by source and participant.

Remarks on this clone: Its recognized antigen is unknown. No base qualities exist here, and no much larger clone lies one base off it.

TCRbeta CDR3 regions were amplified from genomic DNA by means of the immunoSEQ Assay, a bias-controlled multiplex PCR. The study's processing was this. The number of nucleated cells in each sample was estimated from the amplification of reference gene primers within the assay. To quantify the absolute abundance of each unique TCRbeta CDR3 rearrangement, sequence reads were collapsed and filtered. For each sample, productive Simpson clonality was calculated by taking the square root of Simpson's diversity index across productive rearrangements. TCRdb retrieved this table from immuneACCESS and kept in-frame rearrangements only. Not all clones are present; in checked studies, unresolved V genes account for under half, and no reason is known for the remainder. V, J and clone size were drawn from that table, and D and trimming were deduced from the DNA. Here the sample has more than 300,000 clones; around 90% occur a single time. Around 0.98% of the sample is taken by the ten largest.

This sequence originates from a woman between 40 and 55 years old with COVID-19, enrolled during active disease. In this chain, TRBV7-3 is recombined with TRBJ2-7; possibly the D gene is TRBD1, per 6 matching bases. Sequencing used peripheral blood. The DNA is TGTGCCAGCAGCTTAACAGGGACACAACCCTACGAGCAGTACTTC. Its product reads: CASSLTGTQPYEQYF.